The 15 T cell receptor beta chains listed next were all sequenced from one sample in a study of beta chain features in type 1 diabetes. What was sequenced were expressed TCRB transcripts, since all of the isolated RNA had been reverse transcribed. Only in-frame clones appear in the TCRdb table, and some are missing; sequencing was by immunoSEQ multiplex PCR. The sample holds over 150,000 clones, 7.5% to 8.5% seen once. Study conclusions and caveats: Type 1 diabetes patients showed a moderate but significant shortening of TCRB CDR3s in all four CD4+ subsets.

These TCRs' antigens remain unknown. The source material was central memory CD4+ T cells from blood. These receptors were taken from a man between 18 and 29 years old with type 1 diabetes.

The rearrangement joins TRBV6-5 to TRBJ1-6; D may be TRBD1 (6 bases). CDR1 and CDR2 (germline): MNHEY, SVGAGI. The CDR3 has 13 residues. Trimming shortened V by 8 bases and J by 4 bases, and 9 bases separated the two germline ends. Here the CDR3 reads CASGTPYNSPLHF. The CDR3 nucleotides read TGTGCCAGCGGGACACCGTATAATTCACCCCTCCACTTT.

This clone occurred a few times. The chain joins TRBV15 to TRBJ2-5; the D is unclear. V was cut by 0 bases and J by 2 bases, with 4 bases left in between. The V gene's germline CDR1 is LNHNV and CDR2 YYDKDF (reference sequence). The CDR3 is 13 amino acids. The CDR3 sequence: CATSRDTQETQYF. Written as DNA, the CDR3 is TGTGCCACCAGCAGAGATACACAAGAGACCCAGTACTTC.

A few counts support this clone. The J gene is TRBJ2-7, the V gene TRBV7-2, with TRBD1 matching over 8 bases. The CDR3 is made up of 15 amino acids. V was pared by 1 base and J by 0 bases, with 2 bases of the junction left unmatched. Germline V lookup: CDR1 SGHTA, CDR2 FQGNSA. CDR3 amino acids: CASSLGTGTSYEQYF. CDR3 in DNA: TGTGCCAGCAGCTTAGGGACAGGGACCTCCTACGAGCAGTACTTC.

The J gene is TRBJ2-1, the V gene TRBV11-2; 8 bases are shared with TRBD2. This CDR3 contains 15 residues. In germline, CDR1 is SGHAT, CDR2 FQNNGV. The junction had 3 bases not matched to a gene; V was cut back by 1 base and J by 4 bases. The CDR3 bases are TGTGCCAGCAGCTTAGTTACTAGCGGTTACAATGAGCAGTTCTTC. Encoded protein: CASSLVTSGYNEQFF. Full variable domain (rest looked up from reference TRBV11-2 and TRBJ2-1): EAGVAQSPRYKIIEKRQSVAFWCNPISGHATLYWYQQILGQGPKLLIQFQNNGVVDDSQLPKDRFSAERLKGVDSTLKIQPAKLEDSAVYLCASSLVTSGYNEQFFGPGTRLTVL.

The chain couples TRBV4-2 to TRBJ2-5; 8 bases are a match to TRBD1. The germline V gene encodes CDR1 LGHNA and CDR2 YNFKEQ. The CDR3 is made up of 18 amino acids. The junction had 14 bases not matched to a gene; V was cut back by 0 bases and J by 5 bases. The DNA for the CDR3 is TGTGCCAGCAGCCAAGACCCCCGGACAGGGAGCGGGTGGGAGACCCAGTACTTC. This sequence encodes CASSQDPRTGSGWETQYF.

The rearrangement uses TRBV7-2 and TRBJ1-4; D unresolved. Per the germline V gene, CDR1 is SGHTA and CDR2 is FQGNSA. V lost 2 bases and J lost 5, with 18 bases in between. The CDR3 length is 17 residues. CDR3 DNA: TGTGCCAGCAGCTTATTTAGCATCAGAGGAGGCAATGAAAAACTGTTTTTT. It codes for CASSLFSIRGGNEKLFF.

The rearrangement joins TRBV4-2 to TRBJ2-4; 7 bases match TRBD1. The V gene end was trimmed by 5 bases and the J gene end by 0 bases; junction bases not matched to a gene: 4. The CDR3 loop spans 15 amino acids. Germline V lookup: CDR1 LGHNA, CDR2 YNFKEQ. The chain's CDR3 is CASSTGQQAKNIQYF. CDR3 nucleotides: TGTGCCAGCAGCACGGGACAGCAAGCCAAAAACATTCAGTACTTC.

This clone was observed a handful of times. This chain joins TRBV10-3 and TRBJ2-1; 7 bases fit TRBD2. The CDR3 spans 11 residues. V shed 0 bases and J 14 bases; nucleotides not matched to a gene: 1. Germline CDR1 and CDR2: ENHRY and SYGVKD. The CDR3 sequence: CAISESRGKFF. In DNA form, the CDR3 reads TGTGCCATCAGTGAGTCGCGGGGGAAGTTCTTC.

The table lists this clone with a few counts. J is TRBJ2-4 and V is TRBV5-1; a weak D match, TRBD1 (5 bases). CDR3 length equals 13 residues. Deletions cut 0 bases from V and 8 bases from J, with 9 bases between. Germline V gene data show CDR1 as SGHRS and CDR2 as YFSETQ. CDR3 nucleotides: TGCGCCAGCAGCTTGGAGGGGTGGGACATTCAGTACTTC. Translated, it gives CASSLEGWDIQYF.

This chain connects TRBV4-1 to TRBJ1-2, with TRBD1 matching over 7 bases. Germline CDR1 is MGHRA and CDR2 is YSYEKL. Trimming cost V 3 bases and J 5 bases; bases outside gene matches: 6. This CDR3 has 14 residues. CDR3 sequence reads: CASSHLDRVYGYTF. The DNA of the CDR3 is TGCGCCAGCAGCCATCTTGACAGGGTGTATGGCTACACCTTC.

This chain links TRBV9 with TRBJ2-1; 7 positions match TRBD1. Losses at the gene ends were 2 bases for V and 4 bases for J; bases not matched to a gene: 12. CDR1 and CDR2 (germline): SGDLS, YYNGEE. The CDR3 spans 17 residues. The CDR3 DNA reads as TGTGCCAGCAGCGTTGGATCTAGGGGGCCCTTTTACAATGAGCAGTTCTTC. Translating it yields CASSVGSRGPFYNEQFF.

The chain carries TRBV18 and TRBJ2-6, with D perhaps matching TRBD2 (5 bases). Trimming shortened V by 6 bases and J by 6 bases, and 9 bases separated the two germline ends. The germline V gene encodes CDR1 KGHSH and CDR2 LQKENI. This CDR3 spans 13 amino acids. The CDR3 loop reads CASSGAEANVLTF. CDR3 coding DNA: TGTGCCAGCTCCGGAGCGGAGGCCAACGTCCTGACTTTC.

CDR3 loop: CASRRGGTGELFF. CDR3 DNA: TGTGCCAGCAGGCGAGGGGGTACCGGGGAGCTGTTTTTT. This sequence joins TRBV2 and TRBJ2-2; tentative D call: TRBD1 (6 bases). CDR3 size: 13 residues. Looked up from germline, CDR1 is SNHLY and CDR2 is FYNNEI. The germline V and J ends were trimmed by 6 bases and 5 bases, with 10 bases remaining between them.

The chain combines TRBV29-1 with TRBJ2-1, with 7 bases lining up with TRBD1. Germline CDR1 and CDR2: SQVTM and ANQGSEA. The CDR3 runs 14 residues. The trim removed 7 bases at V and 0 bases at J, leaving 6 bases unmatched. The CDR3 DNA follows: TGCAGCGGCTGGACAGGCGGCTCCTACAATGAGCAGTTCTTC. Encoded protein: CSGWTGGSYNEQFF.

The chain is built from TRBV18 and TRBJ2-7; 10 bases align to TRBD1. V trimming: 0 bases; J trimming: 7 bases; junction bases outside the gene matches: 6. CDR1 is KGHSH, CDR2 LQKENI, per germline. The CDR3 is 15 residues long. For the CDR3, the DNA is TGTGCCAGCTCACCACCGACAGGGGGCTTTGGGGAGCAGTACTTC. Translation gives CASSPPTGGFGEQYF.